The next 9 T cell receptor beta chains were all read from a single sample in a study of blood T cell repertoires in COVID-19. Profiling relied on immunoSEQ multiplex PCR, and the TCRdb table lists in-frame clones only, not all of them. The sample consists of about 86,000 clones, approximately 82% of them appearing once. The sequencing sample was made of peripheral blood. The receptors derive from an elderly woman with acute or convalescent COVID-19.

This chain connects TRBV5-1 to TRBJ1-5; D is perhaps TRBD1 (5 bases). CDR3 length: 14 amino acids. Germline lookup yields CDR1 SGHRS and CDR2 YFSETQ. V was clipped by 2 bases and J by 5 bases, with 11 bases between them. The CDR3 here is CASSFTGMDQPQHF. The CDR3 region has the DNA TGCGCCAGCAGCTTTACAGGCATGGATCAGCCCCAGCATTTT.

The chain's CDR3 is CASSERGDTIYF. CDR3 nucleotides: TGTGCCAGCAGCGAGCGCGGGGACACCATATATTTT. The rearrangement joins TRBV9 to TRBJ1-3; D gene ambiguous. Per germline, CDR1 SGDLS and CDR2 YYNGEE. The V end was cut by 3 bases, the J end by 8 bases, with 9 bases between. CDR3 length equals 12 residues.

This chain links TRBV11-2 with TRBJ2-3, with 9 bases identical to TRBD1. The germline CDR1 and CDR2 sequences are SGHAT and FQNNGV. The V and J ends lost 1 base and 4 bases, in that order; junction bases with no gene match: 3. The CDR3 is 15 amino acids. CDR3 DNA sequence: TGTGCCAGCAGCTTAGTCGGACAGGGGTCAGATACGCAGTATTTT. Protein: CASSLVGQGSDTQYF.

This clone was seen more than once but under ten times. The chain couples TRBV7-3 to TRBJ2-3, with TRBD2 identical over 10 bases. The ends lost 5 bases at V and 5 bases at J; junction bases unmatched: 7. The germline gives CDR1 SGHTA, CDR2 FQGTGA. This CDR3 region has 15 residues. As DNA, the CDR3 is TGTGCCAGCAGCCGAAGCGGGGGGGCCATAGATACGCAGTATTTT. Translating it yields CASSRSGGAIDTQYF.

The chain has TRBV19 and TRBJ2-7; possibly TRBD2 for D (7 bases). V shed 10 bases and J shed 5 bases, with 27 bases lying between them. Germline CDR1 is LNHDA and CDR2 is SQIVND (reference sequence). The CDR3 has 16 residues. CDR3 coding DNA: TGTGCCACAACTCCAAGGGGGGGCGTTGGAGGGAACGAGCAGTACTTC. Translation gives CATTPRGGVGGNEQYF.

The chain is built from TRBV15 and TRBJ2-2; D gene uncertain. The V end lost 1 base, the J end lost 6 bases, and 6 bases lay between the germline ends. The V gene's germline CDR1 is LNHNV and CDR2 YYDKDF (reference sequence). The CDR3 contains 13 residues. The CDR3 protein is CATSRAQSGELFF. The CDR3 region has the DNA TGTGCCACCAGCAGAGCCCAGTCCGGGGAGCTGTTTTTT.

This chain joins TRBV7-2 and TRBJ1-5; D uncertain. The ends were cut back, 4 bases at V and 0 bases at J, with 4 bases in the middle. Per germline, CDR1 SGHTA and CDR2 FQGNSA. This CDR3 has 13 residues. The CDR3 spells CASSSYSNQPQHF. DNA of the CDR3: TGTGCCAGCAGCTCGTATAGCAATCAGCCCCAGCATTTT. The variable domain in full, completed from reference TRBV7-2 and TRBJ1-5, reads GAGVSQSPSNKVTEKGKDVELRCDPISGHTALYWYRQSLGQGLEFLIYFQGNSAPDKSGLPSDRFSAERTGGSVSTLTIQRTQQEDSAVYLCASSSYSNQPQHFGDGTRLSIL.

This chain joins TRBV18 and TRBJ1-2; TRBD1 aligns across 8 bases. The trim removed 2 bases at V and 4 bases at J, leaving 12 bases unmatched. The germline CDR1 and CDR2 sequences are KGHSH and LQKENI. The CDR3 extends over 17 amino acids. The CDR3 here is CASSPGGTGAPIYGYTF. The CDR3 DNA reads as TGTGCCAGCTCACCAGGTGGGACAGGTGCCCCCATCTATGGCTACACCTTC. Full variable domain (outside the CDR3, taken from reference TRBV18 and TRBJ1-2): NAGVMQNPRHLVRRRGQEARLRCSPMKGHSHVYWYRQLPEEGLKFMVYLQKENIIDESGMPKERFSAEFPKEGPSILRIQQVVRGDSAAYFCASSPGGTGAPIYGYTFGSGTRLTVV.

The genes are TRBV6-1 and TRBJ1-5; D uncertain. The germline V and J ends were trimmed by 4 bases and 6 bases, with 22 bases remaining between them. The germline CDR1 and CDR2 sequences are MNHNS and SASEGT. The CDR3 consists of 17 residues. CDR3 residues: CASSAIQSGRVRQPQHF. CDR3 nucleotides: TGTGCCAGCAGTGCTATACAGAGTGGGAGGGTTCGTCAGCCCCAGCATTTT.